The clone carrying this TCR beta chain was seen many times. The sample belongs to a study of spatial heterogeneity in lung cancer. MiXCR, run by TCRdb on the 5' RACE reads, gives a single entry per CDR3 protein. The repertoire holds 90,000 to 95,000 distinct CDR3 sequences, with approximately 12% as singletons. Trimming cost V 4 bases and J 4 bases; bases outside gene matches: 6. This CDR3 region has 14 residues. The germline CDR1 and CDR2 sequences are SGHRS and YFSETQ. The time point: sample taken at primary tumor resection. The chain combines TRBV5-1 with TRBJ2-3; 7 bases are a match to TRBD2. The sample in question was PBMCs, obtained at surgery. The sequence came from a male donor with early-stage non-small cell lung cancer. CDR3 loop: CASSLGLNSDTQYF. In DNA form, the CDR3 reads TGCGCCAGCAGCCTGGGACTAAACTCAGATACGCAGTATTTT.